This T cell receptor (beta chain) is drawn from a study of blood T cell repertoires in COVID-19. Sequencing was performed with immunoSEQ multiplex PCR; in TCRdb, only in-frame clones are kept and a portion is missing. Counted here are 400,000 or so clones, around 87% occurring once; the ten biggest clones make up 3%. V lost 3 bases to trimming and J lost 5 bases, with 4 bases between them. CDR1 MDHEN and CDR2 SYDVKM come from the germline V gene. The CDR3 covers 12 residues. The chain links TRBV28 to TRBJ2-2; D ambiguous. Input material: peripheral blood. This sequence was found in a human donor in a cohort sampled during active COVID-19. Written as DNA, the CDR3 is TGTGCCAGCAGTTTTGCGACCGGGGAGCTGTTTTTT. This gives the protein CASSFATGELFF.